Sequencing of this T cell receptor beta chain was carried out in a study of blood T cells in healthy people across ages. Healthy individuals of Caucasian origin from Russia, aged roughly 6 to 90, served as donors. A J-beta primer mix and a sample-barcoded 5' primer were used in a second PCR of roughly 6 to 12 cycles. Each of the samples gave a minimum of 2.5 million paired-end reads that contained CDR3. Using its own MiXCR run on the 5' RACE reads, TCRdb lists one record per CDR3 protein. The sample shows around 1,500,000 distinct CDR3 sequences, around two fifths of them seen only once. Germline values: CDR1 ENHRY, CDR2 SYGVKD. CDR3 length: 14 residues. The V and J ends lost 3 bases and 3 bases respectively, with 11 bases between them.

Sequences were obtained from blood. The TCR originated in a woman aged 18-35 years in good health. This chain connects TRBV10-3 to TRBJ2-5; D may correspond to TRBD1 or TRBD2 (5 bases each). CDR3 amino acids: CAISDLGAEETQYF. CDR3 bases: TGTGCCATCAGTGATCTCGGGGCAGAAGAGACCCAGTACTTC.